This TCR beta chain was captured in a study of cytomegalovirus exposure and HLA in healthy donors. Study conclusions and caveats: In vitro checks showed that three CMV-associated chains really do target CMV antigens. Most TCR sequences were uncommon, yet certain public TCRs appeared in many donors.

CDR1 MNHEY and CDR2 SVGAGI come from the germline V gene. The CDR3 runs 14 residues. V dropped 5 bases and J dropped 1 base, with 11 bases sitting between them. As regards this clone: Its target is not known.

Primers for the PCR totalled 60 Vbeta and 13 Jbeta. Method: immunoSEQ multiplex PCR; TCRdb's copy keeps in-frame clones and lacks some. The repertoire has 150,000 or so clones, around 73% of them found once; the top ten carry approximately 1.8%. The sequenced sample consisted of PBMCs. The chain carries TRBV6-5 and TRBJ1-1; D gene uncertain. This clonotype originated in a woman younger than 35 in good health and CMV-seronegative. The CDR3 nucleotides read TGTGCCAGCAGTACGGGAGCTTGGAACACTGAAGCTTTCTTT. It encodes CASSTGAWNTEAFF.